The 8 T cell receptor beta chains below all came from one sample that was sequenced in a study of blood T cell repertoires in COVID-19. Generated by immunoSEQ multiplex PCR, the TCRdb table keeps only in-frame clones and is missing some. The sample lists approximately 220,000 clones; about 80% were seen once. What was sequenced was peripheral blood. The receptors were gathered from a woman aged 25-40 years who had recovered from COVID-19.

The CDR3 DNA reads TGTGCCAGCAGCGATGGACCGCGGGGCTACGAGCAGTACTTC. It translates to CASSDGPRGYEQYF. The V gene is TRBV6-5, the J gene TRBJ2-7, with D possibly TRBD2 on 6 matching bases. This CDR3 comprises 14 residues. The germline V and J ends were trimmed by 6 bases and 3 bases, with 15 bases remaining between them. Germline CDR1 MNHEY, CDR2 SVGAGI.

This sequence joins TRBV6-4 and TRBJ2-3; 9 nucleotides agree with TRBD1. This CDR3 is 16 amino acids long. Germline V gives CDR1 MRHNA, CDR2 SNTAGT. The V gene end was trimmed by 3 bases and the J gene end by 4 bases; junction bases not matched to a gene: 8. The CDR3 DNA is TGTGCCAGCAGTGAAAGGGACAGGGAGGGCGCAGATACGCAGTATTTT. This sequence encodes CASSERDREGADTQYF.

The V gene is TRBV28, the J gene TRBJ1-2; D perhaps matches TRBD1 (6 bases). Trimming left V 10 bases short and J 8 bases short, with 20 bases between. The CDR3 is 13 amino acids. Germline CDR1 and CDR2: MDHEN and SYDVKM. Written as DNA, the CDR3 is TGTGCCACCACTCCCGGACAGAGAACCGGCTACACCTTC. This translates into CATTPGQRTGYTF.

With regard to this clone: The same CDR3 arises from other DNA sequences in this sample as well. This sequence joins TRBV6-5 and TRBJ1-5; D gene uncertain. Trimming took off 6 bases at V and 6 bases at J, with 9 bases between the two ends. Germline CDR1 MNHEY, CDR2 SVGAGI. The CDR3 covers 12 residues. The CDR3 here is CASSPRGQPQHF. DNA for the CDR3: TGTGCCAGCAGCCCACGGGGTCAGCCCCAGCATTTT.

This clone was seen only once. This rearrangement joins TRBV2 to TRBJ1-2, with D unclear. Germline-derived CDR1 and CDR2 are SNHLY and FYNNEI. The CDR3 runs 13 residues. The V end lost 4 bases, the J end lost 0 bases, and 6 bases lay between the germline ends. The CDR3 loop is CASSGTTNYGYTF. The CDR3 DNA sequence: TGTGCCAGCAGTGGGACTACTAACTATGGCTACACCTTC.

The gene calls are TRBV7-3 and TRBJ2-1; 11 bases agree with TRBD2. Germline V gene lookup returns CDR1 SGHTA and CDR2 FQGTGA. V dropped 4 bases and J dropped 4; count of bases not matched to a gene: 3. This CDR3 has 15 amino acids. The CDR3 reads CASSSGTSGYNEQFF. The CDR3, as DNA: TGTGCCAGCAGCTCCGGGACTAGCGGATACAATGAGCAGTTCTTC.

CDR3 protein: CASRQVSYEQYF. The CDR3 DNA reads TGTGCCAGCAGACAGGTCTCCTACGAGCAGTACTTC. This rearrangement joins TRBV6-4 to TRBJ2-7, with D possibly matching TRBD1 (5 bases). V was clipped by 6 bases and J by 0 bases, with 6 bases between them. CDR3 length: 12 amino acids. The germline V gene has CDR1 MRHNA and CDR2 SNTAGT.

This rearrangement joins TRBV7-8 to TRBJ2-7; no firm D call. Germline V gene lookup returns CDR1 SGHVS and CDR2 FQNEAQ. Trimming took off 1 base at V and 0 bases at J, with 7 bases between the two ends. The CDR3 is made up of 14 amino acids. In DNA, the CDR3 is TGTGCCAGCAGCTTAGACACCGACTCCTACGAGCAGTACTTC. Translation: CASSLDTDSYEQYF.